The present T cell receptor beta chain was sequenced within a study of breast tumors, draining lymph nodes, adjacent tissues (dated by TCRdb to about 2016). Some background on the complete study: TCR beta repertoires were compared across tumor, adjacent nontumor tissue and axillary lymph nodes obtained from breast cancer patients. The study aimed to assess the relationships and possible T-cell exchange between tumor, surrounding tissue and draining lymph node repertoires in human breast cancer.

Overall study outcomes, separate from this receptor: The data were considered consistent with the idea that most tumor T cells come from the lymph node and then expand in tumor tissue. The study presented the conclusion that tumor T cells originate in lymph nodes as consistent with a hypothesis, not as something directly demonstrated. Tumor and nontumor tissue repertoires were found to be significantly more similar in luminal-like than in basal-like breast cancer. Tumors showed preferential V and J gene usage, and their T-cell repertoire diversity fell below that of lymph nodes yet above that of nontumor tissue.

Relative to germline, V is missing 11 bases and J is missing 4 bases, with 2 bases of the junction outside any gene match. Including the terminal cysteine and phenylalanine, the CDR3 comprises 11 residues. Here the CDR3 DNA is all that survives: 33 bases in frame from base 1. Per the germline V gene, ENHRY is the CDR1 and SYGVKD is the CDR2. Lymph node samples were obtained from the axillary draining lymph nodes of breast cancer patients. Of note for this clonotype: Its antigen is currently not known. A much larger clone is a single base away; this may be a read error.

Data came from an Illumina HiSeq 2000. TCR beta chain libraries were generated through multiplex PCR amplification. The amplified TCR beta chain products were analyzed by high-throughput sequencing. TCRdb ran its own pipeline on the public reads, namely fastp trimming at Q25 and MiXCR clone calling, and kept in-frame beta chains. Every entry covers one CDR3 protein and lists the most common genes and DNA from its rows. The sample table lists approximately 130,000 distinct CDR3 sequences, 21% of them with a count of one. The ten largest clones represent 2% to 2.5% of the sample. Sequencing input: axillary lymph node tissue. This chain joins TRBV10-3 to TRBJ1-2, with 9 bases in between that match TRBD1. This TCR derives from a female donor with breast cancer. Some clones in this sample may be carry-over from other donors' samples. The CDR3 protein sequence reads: CASGQGYGYTF. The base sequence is TGTGCCTCGGGACAGGGCTATGGCTACACCTTC.